What follows are 10 T cell receptor beta chains derived from one specimen sequenced in a study of blood T cell repertoires in COVID-19. The protocol was immunoSEQ multiplex PCR, while the TCRdb copy is restricted to in-frame clones and leaves out a portion. The data hold 100,000 to 150,000 clones, with around 88% observed a single time. The sequencing sample was made of peripheral blood. The receptors come from a woman between 45 and 60 years old with active or convalescent COVID-19.

The V call is TRBV11-2, the J call TRBJ2-5, with 8 bases aligning to TRBD1. Unmatched junction bases numbered 14, after V lost 3 bases and J lost 2 bases. Germline V lookup: CDR1 SGHAT, CDR2 FQNNGV. The CDR3 covers 18 residues. CDR3 protein: CASSFRQGAPSGQETQYF. For the CDR3, the DNA is TGTGCCAGCAGCTTTCGTCAGGGGGCCCCATCGGGACAAGAGACCCAGTACTTC.

The chain employs TRBV21-1 and TRBJ2-5; the table names TRBD2, a call not compared with the DNA. TRBV21-1 is given as a pseudogene. This CDR3 contains 16 residues. The CDR3 coding sequence is TGTGCCAGCAGCCCCATAGCGGGAGGGCCTAAAAAGACCCAGTACTTC. Translating gives CASSPIAGGPKKTQYF.

The genes are TRBV19 and TRBJ2-1, with 9 bases matching TRBD2. Germline V gene sequence: CDR1 LNHDA, CDR2 SQIVND (reference sequence). There are 15 residues in the CDR3. V was pared by 2 bases and J by 3 bases, with 2 bases of the junction left unmatched. The CDR3 protein is CASSISAGGYNEQFF. CDR3 nucleotides: TGTGCCAGTAGTATATCAGCGGGAGGCTACAATGAGCAGTTCTTC.

The CDR3 nucleotides are TGCGCCAGCAGCCCTGGAGGAGCGTCTAGCGGGACGATCCGGTATTTT. Its protein is CASSPGGASSGTIRYF. The chain employs TRBV5-1 and TRBJ2-3, with TRBD2 matching 9 bases. Germline CDR1 SGHRS, CDR2 YFSETQ. With V trimmed by 4 bases and J by 14 bases, 20 bases remained unmatched. This CDR3 spans 16 amino acids.

This clone was counted a few times. The V gene is TRBV3-1 (or the pseudogene TRBV3-2), the J gene TRBJ2-7; TRBD2 matches 7 bases. CDR3 length: 15 amino acids. CDR1 and CDR2 (germline): LGHDT, YNNKEL (reference sequence). With V trimmed by 3 bases and J by 0 bases, 5 bases remained unmatched. For the CDR3, the DNA is TGTGCCAGCAGCCAGGCCGGGACTAACTCCTACGAGCAGTACTTC. Protein: CASSQAGTNSYEQYF.

This clone was counted once. The J gene is TRBJ2-5, the V gene TRBV5-5, with D unresolved. This CDR3 is 14 amino acids long. Germline values: CDR1 SGHKS, CDR2 YYEKEE (reference sequence). V was pared by 1 base and J by 1 base, with 8 bases between. The CDR3 DNA follows: TGTGCCAGCAGCTTGAACTTAGCCCAAGAGACCCAGTACTTC. This translates into CASSLNLAQETQYF.

The CDR3 loop reads CASSLLRTLNTEAFF. CDR3 bases: TGTGCCAGCAGTTTATTGCGGACATTGAACACTGAAGCTTTCTTT. V gene TRBV28 combines with J gene TRBJ1-1, with D possibly TRBD1 on 5 matching bases. The CDR3 sequence is 15 residues long. V was shortened by 1 base and J by 0 bases, with 9 bases between the two germline ends. Looked up from germline, CDR1 is MDHEN and CDR2 is SYDVKM.

V and J are TRBV27 and TRBJ2-1; TRBD2 aligns across 8 bases. Looked up from germline, CDR1 is MNHEY and CDR2 is SMNVEV (reference sequence). The V and J ends lost 5 bases and 5 bases, in that order; junction bases with no gene match: 8. The CDR3 contains 15 residues. For the CDR3, the DNA is TGTGCCAGCAGTCCGGGACTAGGGCTCGACAATGAGCAGTTCTTC. It translates to CASSPGLGLDNEQFF.

The J gene is TRBJ1-2, the V gene TRBV7-9, with D perhaps TRBD1 (6 bases). Germline loops: CDR1 SEHNR, CDR2 FQNEAQ (reference sequence). V dropped 2 bases and J dropped 3 bases, with 13 bases sitting between them. This CDR3 has 15 amino acids. The CDR3 here is CASSLSLTGYYGYTF. CDR3 sequence (DNA): TGTGCCAGCAGCTTAAGCTTGACAGGCTACTATGGCTACACCTTC.

A note on this clone: At one of its ends the junction is not consistent with the germline gene, which may arise from a read error. The J gene is TRBJ2-7, the V gene TRBV27; D possibly corresponds to TRBD2 (5 bases). CDR1 is MNHEY and CDR2 is SMNVEV in the germline V gene (reference sequence). CDR3 size: 15 residues. CDR3 amino acids: CASSQPGSWTREQYF. The CDR3 DNA sequence: TGTGCCAGCAGCCAACCCGGGTCCTGGACGAGGGAGCAGTATTTC.